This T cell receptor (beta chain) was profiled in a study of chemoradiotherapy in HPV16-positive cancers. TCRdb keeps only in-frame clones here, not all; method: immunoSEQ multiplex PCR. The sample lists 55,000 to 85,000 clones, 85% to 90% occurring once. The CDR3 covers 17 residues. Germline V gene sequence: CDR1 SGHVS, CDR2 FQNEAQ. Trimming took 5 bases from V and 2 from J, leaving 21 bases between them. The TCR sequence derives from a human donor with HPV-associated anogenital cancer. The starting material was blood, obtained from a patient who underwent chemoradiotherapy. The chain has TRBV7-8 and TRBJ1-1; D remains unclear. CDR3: CASSLPTKSPVNTEAFF. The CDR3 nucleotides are TGTGCCAGCAGCCTACCGACGAAATCCCCCGTAAACACTGAAGCTTTCTTT.